These T cell receptor beta chains were read from a single sample in a study of T cells after yellow fever vaccination. MiXCR was run by TCRdb on the 5' RACE reads, yielding one entry per CDR3 protein. The sample consists of under 200,000 distinct CDR3 sequences, approximately 9.9% of them appearing once. The specimen was CD8+ T cells sorted from PBMCs, collected 15 days after the yellow fever booster vaccination. The receptor set was obtained from a man younger than 35 who received the YFV17D yellow fever vaccine. The CDR3 runs from the conserved cysteine through the conserved F or W. A D gene is named only where the DNA matches it firmly. Not every row has a clone size; where given, it reads once, few, many or a size class.

size: NA
J: TRBJ2-3
V: TRBV29-1
D: NA
DNA: TGCAGCGTTGATAGCACAGGCACAGATACGCAGTATTTT
CDR3: CSVDSTGTDTQYF

size: NA
J: TRBJ1-2
V: TRBV11-2
D: NA
DNA: TGTGCCAGCAGAGAGGCTAACTATGGCTACACCTTC
CDR3: CASREANYGYTF

size: few
J: TRBJ2-5
V: TRBV20-1
D: NA
DNA: TGCAGTGTGGTGGAGGGGCCCCAGTACTTC
CDR3: CSVVEGPQYF

size: NA
J: TRBJ2-3
V: TRBV5-1
D: TRBD1
DNA: TGCGCCAGCAGCCAGGACAGGGCGGTGGCAGATACGCAGTATTTT
CDR3: CASSQDRAVADTQYF

size: NA
J: TRBJ2-3
V: TRBV11-2
D: NA
DNA: TGTGCCAGCAGCTTAGTGACCGCTAATCAGTATTTT
CDR3: CASSLVTANQYF

size: large
J: TRBJ1-4
V: TRBV7-2
D: NA
DNA: TGTGCCAGCAGCCCCGGCGGAGGGCGTGCAACTAATGAAAAACTGTTTTTT
CDR3: CASSPGGGRATNEKLFF

size: NA
J: TRBJ1-5
V: TRBV15
D: NA
DNA: TGTGCCACCAGCACTGGAATTCGGAATAGTCAGCCCCAGCATTTT
CDR3: CATSTGIRNSQPQHF

size: few
J: TRBJ2-3
V: TRBV19
D: TRBD2
DNA: TGTGCCAGTAGGATCCTAGCGGGGAGCACAGATACGCAGTATTTT
CDR3: CASRILAGSTDTQYF

size: few
J: TRBJ1-2
V: TRBV27
D: TRBD1
DNA: TGTGCCAGCAGTTCCGGGACAGGGTTTCTTGGTGGCTACACCTTC
CDR3: CASSSGTGFLGGYTF

size: NA
J: TRBJ1-2
V: TRBV27
D: NA
DNA: TGTGCCAGCAGTTACTCAGGGGACTATGGCTACACCTTC
CDR3: CASSYSGDYGYTF

size: many
J: TRBJ2-1
V: TRBV27
D: TRBD2
DNA: TGTGCCAGCAGGACTAGCGGGGGGGCCAATGAGCAGTTCTTC
CDR3: CASRTSGGANEQFF

size: few
J: TRBJ2-1
V: TRBV9
D: TRBD2
DNA: TGTGCCAGCAGCGAACGGACTAGCTCTACGGATGAGCAGTTCTTC
CDR3: CASSERTSSTDEQFF

size: NA
J: TRBJ2-3
V: TRBV29-1
D: NA
DNA: TGCAGCGTTGCTAGTGCAGATACGCAGTATTTT
CDR3: CSVASADTQYF

size: NA
J: TRBJ1-1
V: TRBV10-3
D: TRBD1
DNA: TGTGCCATCAGTGAGCCGAATACAGGGGCAGGAACTGAAGCTTTCTTT
CDR3: CAISEPNTGAGTEAFF

size: few
J: TRBJ2-6
V: TRBV12-3/TRBV12-4
D: NA
DNA: TGTGCCAGCAGCCATCCGGGATCCGGGGCCAACGTCCTGACTTTC
CDR3: CASSHPGSGANVLTF

size: many
J: TRBJ1-1
V: TRBV5-1
D: NA
DNA: TGCGCCAGCAGCTTGTACCCTGGGGATACTGAAGCTTTCTTT
CDR3: CASSLYPGDTEAFF

size: few
J: TRBJ2-1
V: TRBV5-5
D: TRBD1
DNA: TGTGCCAGCAGCTACGACAGGGGGTTGGGCAATGAGCAGTTCTTC
CDR3: CASSYDRGLGNEQFF

size: NA
J: TRBJ2-5
V: TRBV27
D: TRBD1
DNA: TGTGCCAGCAGTTTAAGCGACAGGGTATGGGAGACCCAGTACTTC
CDR3: CASSLSDRVWETQYF

size: many
J: TRBJ2-1
V: TRBV24-1
D: NA
DNA: TGTGCCACCAGTGCCGGTGTCGACAATGAGCAGTTCTTC
CDR3: CATSAGVDNEQFF

size: NA
J: TRBJ1-1
V: TRBV12-3/TRBV12-4
D: NA
DNA: TGTGCCAGCCGCCCCCCCGCGGCCCACCTAGGAGCTTTCTTT
CDR3: CASRPPAAHLGAFF

size: NA
J: TRBJ1-6
V: TRBV21-1
D: NA
DNA: TGTGCCAGCAGCAAAGCGATACGGGACCCCACCGGGTGGCATTCACCCCTCCACTTT
CDR3: CASSKAIRDPTGWHSPLHF

size: few
J: TRBJ2-2
V: TRBV5-1
D: TRBD1
DNA: TGCGCCAGCAGCTTGCTGACAGGGGGCACCGGGGAGCTGTTTTTT
CDR3: CASSLLTGGTGELFF

size: few
J: TRBJ1-1
V: TRBV27
D: NA
DNA: TGTGCCAGCAGTTTTAACAGGGCTAACACTGAAGCTTTCTTT
CDR3: CASSFNRANTEAFF

size: many
J: TRBJ2-1
V: TRBV21-1
D: NA
DNA: TGTGCCAGCAGGTCTCCCCCGGTAGCTAGCGGGCGCAATGAGCAGTTCTTC
CDR3: CASRSPPVASGRNEQFF

size: NA
J: TRBJ1-1
V: TRBV4-3
D: NA
DNA: TGCGCCAGCACCCACCGTAGAGAGGGGAACACTGAAGCTTTCTTT
CDR3: CASTHRREGNTEAFF

size: NA
J: TRBJ1-1
V: TRBV9
D: NA
DNA: TGTGCCAGCAGCCCAGCGGGGTACGGGACATTAGCTTTCTTT
CDR3: CASSPAGYGTLAFF